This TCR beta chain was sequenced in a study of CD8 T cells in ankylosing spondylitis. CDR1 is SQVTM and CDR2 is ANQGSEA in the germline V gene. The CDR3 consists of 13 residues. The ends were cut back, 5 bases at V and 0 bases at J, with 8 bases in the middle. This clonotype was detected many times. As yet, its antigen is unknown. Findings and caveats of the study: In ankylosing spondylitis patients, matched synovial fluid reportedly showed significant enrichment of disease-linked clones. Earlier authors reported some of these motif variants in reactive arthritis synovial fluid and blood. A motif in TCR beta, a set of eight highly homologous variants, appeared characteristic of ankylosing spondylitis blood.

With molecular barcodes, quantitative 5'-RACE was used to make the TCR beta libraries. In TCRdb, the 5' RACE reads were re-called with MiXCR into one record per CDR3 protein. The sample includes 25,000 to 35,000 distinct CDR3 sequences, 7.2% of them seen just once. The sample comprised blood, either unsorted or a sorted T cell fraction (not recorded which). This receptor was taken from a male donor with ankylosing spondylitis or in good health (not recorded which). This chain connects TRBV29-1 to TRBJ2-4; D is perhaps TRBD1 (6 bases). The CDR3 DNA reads TGCAGCGTTTGGGGGCTAGCCAAAAACATTCAGTACTTC. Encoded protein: CSVWGLAKNIQYF.